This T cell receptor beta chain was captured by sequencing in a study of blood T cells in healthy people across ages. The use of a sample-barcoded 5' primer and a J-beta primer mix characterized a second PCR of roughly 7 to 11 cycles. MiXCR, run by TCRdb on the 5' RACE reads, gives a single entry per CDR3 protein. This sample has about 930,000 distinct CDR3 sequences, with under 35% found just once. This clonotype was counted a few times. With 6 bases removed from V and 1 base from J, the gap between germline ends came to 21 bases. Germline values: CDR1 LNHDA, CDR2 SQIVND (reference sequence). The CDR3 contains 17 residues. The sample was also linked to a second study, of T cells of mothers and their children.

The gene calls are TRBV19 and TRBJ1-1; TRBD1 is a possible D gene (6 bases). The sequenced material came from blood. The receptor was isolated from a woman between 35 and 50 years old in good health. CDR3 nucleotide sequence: TGTGCCAGTAGAACCCTCGACCCTGGACAGCAGAACACTGAAGCTTTCTTT. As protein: CASRTLDPGQQNTEAFF. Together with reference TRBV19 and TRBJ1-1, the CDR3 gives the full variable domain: DGGITQSPKYLFRKEGQNVTLSCEQNLNHDAMYWYRQDPGQGLRLIYYSQIVNDFQKGDIAEGYSVSREKKESFPLTVTSAQKNPTAFYLCASRTLDPGQQNTEAFFGQGTRLTVV.